Given below is one TCR beta chain in context. This entry is derived from a study of blood T cells in healthy people across ages. Next came a second PCR, run for about 7 to 12 cycles, which used a sample-barcoded 5' primer along with a J-beta primer mix. One entry per CDR3 protein, called by TCRdb with MiXCR from the 5' RACE reads. The sample includes 750,000 or so distinct CDR3 sequences, 25% of them seen just once. The J segment lost 5 bases and the V segment lost 3 bases, leaving 6 bases of the junction unmatched. The CDR3 runs 15 residues. Per germline, CDR1 SGDLS and CDR2 YYNGEE. This sample was shared with a second study, whose subject was T cells of mothers and their children.

This rearrangement joins TRBV9 to TRBJ1-5, with 9 nucleotides matching TRBD1. This receptor was identified in a boy between 10 and 17 years old in good health. The sample was blood. CDR3 bases: TGTGCCAGCAGCGGAAGGACAGGGGAAGATCAGCCCCAGCATTTT. Protein sequence: CASSGRTGEDQPQHF.